This entry is about one T cell receptor (beta chain). Its antigen is not known. This record comes from a study of shared clonotypes between healthy human individuals. Study details: Per donor, three plates held CD4 naive cells, three held CD4 memory, two held CD8 naive and one held CD8 memory.

An approximately 200 ng quantity of DNA, roughly 29,000 T cell genomes, went into the sorted-subset replicate PCRs. Assay: immunoSEQ multiplex PCR; the TCRdb copy retains only in-frame clones and omits some. The repertoire consists of a few hundred thousand clones, with just over 65% occurring once and the leading ten covering over 8.5%. CDR3 length equals 14 residues. The ends lost 4 bases at V and 4 bases at J; junction bases unmatched: 4. Per the germline V gene, CDR1 is SGHRS and CDR2 is YFSETQ. Study-level points and caveats: For naive CD4 cells, approximately 5% of clonotypes were shared across a handful of donors.

The sample consisted of memory CD4+ T cells sorted from blood. Subset specified: CD45RA-negative fraction. The receptor was derived from a man aged 25 to 40 in good health. The chain links TRBV5-1 to TRBJ2-7; TRBD2 matches at 11 bases. The CDR3, as DNA: TGCGCCAGCAGCCGGACTAGCGGGTTATACGAGCAGTACTTC. Translating it yields CASSRTSGLYEQYF. Full variable domain (outside the CDR3, taken from reference TRBV5-1 and TRBJ2-7): KAGVTQTPRYLIKTRGQQVTLSCSPISGHRSVSWYQQTPGQGLQFLFEYFSETQRNKGNFPGRFSGRQFSNSRSEMNVSTLELGDSALYLCASSRTSGLYEQYFGPGTRLTVT.